Listed below are T cell receptor beta chains from one sample, sequenced in a study of T cells in Graves' hyperthyroidism and ophthalmopathy. MiXCR was run by TCRdb on the multiplex PCR reads, yielding one entry per CDR3 protein. Among 45,000 to 60,000 distinct CDR3 sequences listed, roughly 50% were seen once. The sequencing input was blood. The receptors come from a woman aged 30 to 39 with Graves' ophthalmopathy. Both conserved end residues are part of each CDR3. D genes are given only for firm matches. The listing skips clone size in some rows; elsewhere it reads once, few, many or a size class.

J: TRBJ1-6
D: -
V: TRBV12-3/TRBV12-4
size: many
DNA: TGTGCCAGCAGTTTGGGTAATCATAATTCACCCCTCCACTTT
CDR3: CASSLGNHNSPLHF

J: TRBJ2-2
D: -
V: TRBV11-2
size: many
DNA: TGTGCCAGCACCCCAGTCGGGGGCGGGCCCGGGGAGCTGTTTTTT
CDR3: CASTPVGGGPGELFF

J: TRBJ2-3
D: -
V: TRBV24-1
size: once
DNA: TGTGCCACCAGTGATGGCAGCGGCGGGAATGCGCAGTATTTT
CDR3: CATSDGSGGNAQYF

J: TRBJ2-7
D: -
V: TRBV15
size: many
DNA: TGTGCCACCAGCAGACCCCCGGCCTACGAGCAGTACTTC
CDR3: CATSRPPAYEQYF

J: TRBJ2-2
D: -
V: TRBV10-3
size: -
DNA: TGTGCCACCGGGGACCGACCTCCGAACACCGGGGAGCTGTTTTTT
CDR3: CATGDRPPNTGELFF

J: TRBJ1-5
D: -
V: TRBV20-1
size: -
DNA: TGCAGTGCTAGAGAGGCCAGGTCGAGCGGTCAGCCCCAGCATTTT
CDR3: CSAREARSSGQPQHF

J: TRBJ1-3
D: -
V: TRBV19
size: many
DNA: TGTGCCGCAAGGGGGGTCTCTGGAAACACCATATATTTT
CDR3: CAARGVSGNTIYF

J: TRBJ1-5
D: TRBD1
V: TRBV9
size: -
DNA: TGTGCCAGCAGCGCAGAGGGACAGGGGGCTAATCAGCCCCAGCATTTT
CDR3: CASSAEGQGANQPQHF

J: TRBJ1-2
D: -
V: TRBV7-2
size: medium-sized
DNA: TGTGCCAGCAGCTTACGGCAGGGAGGGGGCTACACCTTC
CDR3: CASSLRQGGGYTF

J: TRBJ2-3
D: TRBD1
V: TRBV12-3/TRBV12-4
size: -
DNA: TGTGCCAGCATTTCCTTGGGACAGGGGATCAATGAGCAGTATTTT
CDR3: CASISLGQGINEQYF

J: TRBJ1-2
D: TRBD1
V: TRBV20-1
size: many
DNA: TGCAGTGCGACCCGGGACAGATATGGCTACACCTTC
CDR3: CSATRDRYGYTF

J: TRBJ2-6
D: -
V: TRBV2
size: many
DNA: TGTGCCAGCAGTGAATATGAGGGGGCTGGGGCCAACGTCCTGACTTTC
CDR3: CASSEYEGAGANVLTF

J: TRBJ1-4
D: -
V: TRBV5-1
size: many
DNA: TGCGCCAGCAGCTTGATCGGTGGGGGAACTAATGAAAAACTGTTTTTT
CDR3: CASSLIGGGTNEKLFF

J: TRBJ2-7
D: -
V: TRBV19
size: many
DNA: TGTGCCAGCTCACCAGACAGCTCCTACGAGCAGTACTTC
CDR3: CASSPDSSYEQYF

J: TRBJ1-2
D: TRBD1
V: TRBV20-1
size: -
DNA: TGCAATGCACTACAGGGGGCGGGTGGCTACACCTTC
CDR3: CNALQGAGGYTF

J: TRBJ2-5
D: TRBD1
V: TRBV6-5
size: -
DNA: TGTGCCAGCAGTAACGGACAGGAGCAAGAGACCCAGTACTTC
CDR3: CASSNGQEQETQYF

J: TRBJ1-5
D: -
V: TRBV11-2
size: many
DNA: TGTGCCAGCAGCTTATTTTCCAATCAGCCCCAGCATTTT
CDR3: CASSLFSNQPQHF

J: TRBJ2-1
D: TRBD2
V: TRBV7-9
size: -
DNA: TGTGCCAGCAGCTTATCCCGTACTAGCGGGAGTGCCTACAATGAGCAGTTCTTC
CDR3: CASSLSRTSGSAYNEQFF

J: TRBJ2-3
D: -
V: TRBV20-1
size: -
DNA: TGCAGTGCCTCGCCCGCGAGAGGGGGCACAGATACGCAGTATTTT
CDR3: CSASPARGGTDTQYF

J: TRBJ2-1
D: TRBD2
V: TRBV29-1
size: -
DNA: TGTGCCAGCAGTCCACCTTCTAGCGGGAGATTCAATGAGCAGTTCTTC
CDR3: CASSPPSSGRFNEQFF

J: TRBJ2-6
D: TRBD1
V: TRBV7-2
size: -
DNA: TGTGCCAGCAGCTCCCAGGGGGCCGGGGCCAACGTCCTGACTTTC
CDR3: CASSSQGAGANVLTF

J: TRBJ2-3
D: TRBD1
V: TRBV19
size: many
DNA: TGTGCCAGTAGTAATTTCGGGACAGGGTCAGATACGCAGTATTTT
CDR3: CASSNFGTGSDTQYF

J: TRBJ1-5
D: -
V: TRBV12-3/TRBV12-4
size: -
DNA: TGTGCCAGCAGTAGGCAGCTTGCACAGCCCCAGCATTTT
CDR3: CASSRQLAQPQHF

J: TRBJ2-2
D: TRBD1
V: TRBV20-1
size: -
DNA: TGCAGTACTAGACGAGATTCGGGGGACAGGGTGCGTGGGGAGCTGTTTTTT
CDR3: CSTRRDSGDRVRGELFF

J: TRBJ2-1
D: -
V: TRBV7-9
size: -
DNA: TGTGCCAGCAGCCCAGGTATGGGCTCCTACAATGAGCAGTTCTTC
CDR3: CASSPGMGSYNEQFF

J: TRBJ1-2
D: -
V: TRBV7-2
size: -
DNA: TGTGCCAGCAGCTCAGTTGGGCAGGGCTACACCTTC
CDR3: CASSSVGQGYTF

J: TRBJ2-1
D: -
V: TRBV15
size: medium-sized
DNA: TGTGCCACCAGCAGAGATCACTTGGTAAGGATCTTC
CDR3: CATSRDHLVRIF

J: TRBJ2-2
D: -
V: TRBV10-1
size: many
DNA: TGCGCCAGCAGTGGGCGGCCAGGGCATAACACCGGGGAGCTGTTTTTT
CDR3: CASSGRPGHNTGELFF

J: TRBJ2-2
D: -
V: TRBV7-9
size: -
DNA: TGTGCCAACAGCTTTCAGTCAGTAGAGCCGTTTTTT
CDR3: CANSFQSVEPFF

J: TRBJ1-1
D: -
V: TRBV30
size: many
DNA: TGTGCCTGGAGTGTTGGGGGCGTGGATGAAGCTTTCTTT
CDR3: CAWSVGGVDEAFF

J: TRBJ2-7
D: -
V: TRBV5-1
size: -
DNA: TGCGCCAGCAGCTTCCAGGGTTACGAGCAGTACTTC
CDR3: CASSFQGYEQYF

J: TRBJ1-3
D: -
V: TRBV4-1
size: many
DNA: TGCGCCAGCAGCCAAGTCCCAGGAATCTCTGGAAACACCATATATTTT
CDR3: CASSQVPGISGNTIYF

J: TRBJ1-5
D: -
V: TRBV20-1
size: -
DNA: TGCAGTGCTCAACTGCAACCGGGACTAGCGGGAGGGCCCCAGCATTTT
CDR3: CSAQLQPGLAGGPQHF

J: TRBJ2-3
D: TRBD2
V: TRBV7-3
size: -
DNA: TGTGCCAGCAGCTTAGCGGGAGGCTCTCACCGCGGAGATACGCAGTATTTT
CDR3: CASSLAGGSHRGDTQYF

J: TRBJ1-6
D: -
V: TRBV28
size: many
DNA: TGTGCCAGCAGTTCCGCGGCCTTGGAGTCCTATAATTCACCCCTCCACTTT
CDR3: CASSSAALESYNSPLHF

J: TRBJ1-5
D: -
V: TRBV20-1
size: -
DNA: TGCAGTGCTAGAGGAGGCGGCAGGGCTCGGCATTTT
CDR3: CSARGGGRARHF

J: TRBJ1-1
D: -
V: TRBV7-9
size: -
DNA: TGTGCCAGCAGCTTAAGGGTTAGCGGGAGAGAGACTGAAGCTTTCTTT
CDR3: CASSLRVSGRETEAFF

J: TRBJ2-1
D: TRBD1
V: TRBV24-1
size: -
DNA: TGTGCCACCAGTGATTCGCCGGGACAGGGGGGCCTCAATGAGCAGTTCTTC
CDR3: CATSDSPGQGGLNEQFF

J: TRBJ2-7
D: -
V: TRBV28
size: many
DNA: TGTGCCAGCAGTTTGGGGGGACAAACCTACGAGCAGTACTTC
CDR3: CASSLGGQTYEQYF

J: TRBJ2-1
D: TRBD2
V: TRBV9
size: many
DNA: TGTGCCAGCAGCAGTAGCGGGAGGGTCTACGATGAGCAGTTCTTC
CDR3: CASSSSGRVYDEQFF

J: TRBJ1-1
D: -
V: TRBV15
size: many
DNA: TGTGCCACCAGCAGGGAAATGAACACTGAAGCTTTCTTT
CDR3: CATSREMNTEAFF

J: TRBJ2-1
D: TRBD1
V: TRBV5-5
size: many
DNA: TGTGCCAGCAGCGCCGGAGCCGGGACAGGGATCAATGAGCAGTTCTTC
CDR3: CASSAGAGTGINEQFF

J: TRBJ1-4
D: TRBD1
V: TRBV14
size: -
DNA: TGTGCCAGCAGCCAAGAAGGGGGCGGGGCAACTAATGAAAAACTGTTTTTT
CDR3: CASSQEGGGATNEKLFF

J: TRBJ2-1
D: TRBD1
V: TRBV15
size: -
DNA: TGTGCCACCAGCAGGGGGGACAGGGGTGAGCAGTTCTTC
CDR3: CATSRGDRGEQFF